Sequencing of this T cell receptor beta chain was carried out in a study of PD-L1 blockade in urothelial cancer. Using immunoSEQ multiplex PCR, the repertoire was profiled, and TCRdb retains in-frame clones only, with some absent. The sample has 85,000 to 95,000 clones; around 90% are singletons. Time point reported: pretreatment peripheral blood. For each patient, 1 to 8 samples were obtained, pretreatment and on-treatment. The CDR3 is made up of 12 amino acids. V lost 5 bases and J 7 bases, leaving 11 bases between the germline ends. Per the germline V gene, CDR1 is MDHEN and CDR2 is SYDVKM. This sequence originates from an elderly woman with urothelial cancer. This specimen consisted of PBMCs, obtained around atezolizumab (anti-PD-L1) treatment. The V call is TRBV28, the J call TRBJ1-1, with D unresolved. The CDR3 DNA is TGTGCCAGCAGTCAGAAGTTTCGTGAAGCTTTCTTT. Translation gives CASSQKFREAFF.